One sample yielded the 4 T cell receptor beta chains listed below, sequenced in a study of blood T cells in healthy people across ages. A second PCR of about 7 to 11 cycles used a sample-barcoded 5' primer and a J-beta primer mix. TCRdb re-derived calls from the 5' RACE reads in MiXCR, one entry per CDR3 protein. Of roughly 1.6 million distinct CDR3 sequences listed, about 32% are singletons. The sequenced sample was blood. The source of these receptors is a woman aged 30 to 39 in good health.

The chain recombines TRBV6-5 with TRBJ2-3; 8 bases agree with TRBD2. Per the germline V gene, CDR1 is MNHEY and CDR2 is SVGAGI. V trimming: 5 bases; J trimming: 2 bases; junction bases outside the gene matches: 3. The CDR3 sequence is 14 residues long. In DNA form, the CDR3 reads TGTGCCAGCAGTGTCGGGAGGGACACAGATACGCAGTATTTT. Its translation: CASSVGRDTDTQYF.

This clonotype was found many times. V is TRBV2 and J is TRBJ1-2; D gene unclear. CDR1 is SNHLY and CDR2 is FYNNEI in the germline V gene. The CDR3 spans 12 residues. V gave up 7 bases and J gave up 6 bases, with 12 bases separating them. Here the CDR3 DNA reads TGTGCCAGCAAGAAGGGAACACATGGCTACACCTTC. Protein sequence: CASKKGTHGYTF.

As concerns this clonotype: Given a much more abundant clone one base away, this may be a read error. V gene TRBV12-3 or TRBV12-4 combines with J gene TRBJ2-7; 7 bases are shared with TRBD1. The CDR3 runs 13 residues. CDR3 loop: CASSFGTVYEQHF. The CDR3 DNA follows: TGTGCCAGCAGTTTCGGGACAGTCTACGAGCAGCACTTC.

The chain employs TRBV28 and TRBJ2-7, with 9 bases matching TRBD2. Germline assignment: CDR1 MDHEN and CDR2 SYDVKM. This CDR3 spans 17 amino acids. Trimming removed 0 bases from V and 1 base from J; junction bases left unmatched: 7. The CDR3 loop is CASSLWGAGGLSYEQYF. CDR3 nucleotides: TGTGCCAGCAGTTTATGGGGAGCGGGAGGCTTATCCTACGAGCAGTACTTC. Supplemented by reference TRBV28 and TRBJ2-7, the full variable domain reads DVKVTQSSRYLVKRTGEKVFLECVQDMDHENMFWYRQDPGLGLRLIYFSYDVKMKEKGDIPEGYSVSREKKERFSLILESASTNQTSMYLCASSLWGAGGLSYEQYFGPGTRLTVT.